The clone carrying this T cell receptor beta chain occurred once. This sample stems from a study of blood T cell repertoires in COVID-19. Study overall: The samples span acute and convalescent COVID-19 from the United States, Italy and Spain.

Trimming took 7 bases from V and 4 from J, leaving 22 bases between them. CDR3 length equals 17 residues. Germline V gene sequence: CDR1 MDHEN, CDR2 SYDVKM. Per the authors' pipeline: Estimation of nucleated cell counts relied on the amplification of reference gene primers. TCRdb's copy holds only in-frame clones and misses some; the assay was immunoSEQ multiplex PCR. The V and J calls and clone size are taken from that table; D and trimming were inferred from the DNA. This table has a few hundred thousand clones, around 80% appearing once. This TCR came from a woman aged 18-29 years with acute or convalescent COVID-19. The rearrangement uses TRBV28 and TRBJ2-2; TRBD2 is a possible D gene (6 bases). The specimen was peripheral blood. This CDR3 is CASNYPKTGVPTGELFF. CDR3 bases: TGTGCCAGCAACTATCCCAAGACGGGAGTTCCCACCGGGGAGCTGTTTTTT.